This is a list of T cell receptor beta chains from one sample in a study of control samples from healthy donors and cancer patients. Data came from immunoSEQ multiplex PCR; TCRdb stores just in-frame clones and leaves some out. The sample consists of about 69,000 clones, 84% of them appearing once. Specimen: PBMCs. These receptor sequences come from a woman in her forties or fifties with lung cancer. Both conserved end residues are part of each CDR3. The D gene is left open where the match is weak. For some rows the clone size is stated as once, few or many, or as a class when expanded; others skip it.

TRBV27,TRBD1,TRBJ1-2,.,TGTGCCAGCAGCCGGGACAGCTTAACTACCGGCACCTTC,CASSRDSLTTGTF
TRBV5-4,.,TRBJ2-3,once,TGTGCCAGCAGCTACCCAGGGGTCGATACGCAGTATTTT,CASSYPGVDTQYF
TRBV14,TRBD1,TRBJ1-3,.,TGTGCCAGCAGCCAAGCAAGAGGGGGCATGCTAAACACCATATATTTT,CASSQARGGMLNTIYF
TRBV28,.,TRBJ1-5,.,TGTGCCAGCAGTTTCGGGGCGGGTCAGCCCCAGCATTTT,CASSFGAGQPQHF
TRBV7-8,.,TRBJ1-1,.,TGTGCCAGCAGCTTAGCTGGGACGAAGAACACTGAAGCTTTCTTT,CASSLAGTKNTEAFF
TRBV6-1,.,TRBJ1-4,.,TGTGCCAGCAGTGAGAGCAGGTTACTGTTTTTT,CASSESRLLFF
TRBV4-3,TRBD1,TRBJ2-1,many,TGCGCCAGCAGCCAAGAGAATGGCGGGACAGGGAGGTTCAATGAGCAGTTCTTC,CASSQENGGTGRFNEQFF
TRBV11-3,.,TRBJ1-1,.,TGTGCCAGCAGCTTAGATCGTTTGATAAGCACGGGGAACACTGAAGCTTTCTTT,CASSLDRLISTGNTEAFF
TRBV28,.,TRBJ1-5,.,TGTGCCAGCCGCGGGGGTTACAATCAGCCCCAGCATTTT,CASRGGYNQPQHF
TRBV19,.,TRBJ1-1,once,TGTGCCAGTAGTATAGTAGGGATGGGCACTGAAGCTTTCTTT,CASSIVGMGTEAFF
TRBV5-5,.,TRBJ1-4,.,TGTGCCAGCAGCCCTCTCGACTTTAGTGAAAAACTGTTTTTT,CASSPLDFSEKLFF
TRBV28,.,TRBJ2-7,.,TGTGCCAGCATTCATTCGGAGGGGGCGTCCTACGAGCAGTACTTC,CASIHSEGASYEQYF
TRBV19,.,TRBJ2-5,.,TGTGCCAGTAGTGCGGATAACCAAGAGACCCAGTACTTC,CASSADNQETQYF
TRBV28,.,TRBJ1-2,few,TGTGCCAGCAGTTTATGGCAGGGGAGCTATGGCTACACCTTC,CASSLWQGSYGYTF
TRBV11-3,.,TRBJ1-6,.,TGTGCCAGCAGCGTCCGGGACGGAACTTCACCCCTCCACTTT,CASSVRDGTSPLHF
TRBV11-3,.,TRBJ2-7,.,TGTGCCAGCAGCTCCCCAGGGGCCCTCTCCTACGAGCAGTACTTC,CASSSPGALSYEQYF